This T cell receptor (beta chain) was profiled in a study of post-analysis software for immune sequencing data. Study details: The cohort encompassed relapsing-remitting, secondary progressive and progressive-relapsing multiple sclerosis disease courses. Study results and caveats: In patients, TRBV5-6, TRBV5-1 and TRBV20-1 belonged to 4 or 5 TRBV segments found more frequently than in controls.

As concerns this clonotype: The antigen is unknown.

Unique molecular identifiers featured in each of the TCR beta cDNA libraries. Yield was roughly 0.5 million cDNA molecules from roughly 0.93 to 9.6 million T cells. TCRdb redid the calling of the PCR reads with MiXCR, one entry per CDR3 protein. The sample contains more than 500,000 distinct CDR3 sequences, around a third of which appear only once. Germline V gives CDR1 SGHDT, CDR2 YYEEEE. CDR3 size: 14 residues. J gave up 5 bases and V 3 bases, and 2 bases lay outside the gene matches. V gene TRBV5-6 combines with J gene TRBJ2-3; TRBD2 aligns across 11 bases. Sequenced: blood. This receptor was taken from a girl aged 2-17 years with multiple sclerosis. As DNA, the CDR3 is TGTGCCAGCAGCTCACTAGCGGGGGTAGATACGCAGTATTTT. It codes for CASSSLAGVDTQYF.